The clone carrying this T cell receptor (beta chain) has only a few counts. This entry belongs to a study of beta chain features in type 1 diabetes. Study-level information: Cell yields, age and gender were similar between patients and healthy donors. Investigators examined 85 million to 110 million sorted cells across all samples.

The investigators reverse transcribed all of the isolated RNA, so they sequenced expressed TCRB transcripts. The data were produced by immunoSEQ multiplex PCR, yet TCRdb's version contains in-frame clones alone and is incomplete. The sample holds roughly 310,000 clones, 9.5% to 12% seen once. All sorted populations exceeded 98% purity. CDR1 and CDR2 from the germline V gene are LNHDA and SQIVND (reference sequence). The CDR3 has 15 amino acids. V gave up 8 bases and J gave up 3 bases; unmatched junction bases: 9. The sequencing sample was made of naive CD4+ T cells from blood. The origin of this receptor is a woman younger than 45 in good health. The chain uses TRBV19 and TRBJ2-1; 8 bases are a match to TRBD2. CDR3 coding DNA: TGTGCCAGTGGGACCGGGACTAGTCGCTACAATGAGCAGTTCTTC. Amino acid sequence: CASGTGTSRYNEQFF.